These 26 T cell receptor beta chains share one sample of origin, sequenced in a study of CD8+CD57+ T cells in acquired aplastic anemia. Individuals selected for sequencing had exhibited CD8+CD57+ cell expansion on flow cytometry. Template material for TCR beta VDJ and CDR3 profiling consisted of genomic DNA. A single record per CDR3 protein comes from TCRdb applying MiXCR to the reads. This sample carries 150,000 to 200,000 distinct CDR3 sequences, under 55% of them seen once, and the ten largest clones take approximately 3%. Sequenced material: sorted CD4+, CD8+, or CD8+CD57+ T cells (not recorded which) from PBMCs. All receptors derive from a human donor with aplastic anemia.

With regard to this clonotype: Without the conserved terminal phenylalanine or tryptophan, this CDR3 likely stems from a read error. This chain links TRBV9 with TRBJ2-2; 8 bases are a match to TRBD2. With V trimmed by 4 bases and J by 2 bases, 7 bases remained unmatched. The CDR3 spans 16 residues. Germline V gene sequence: CDR1 SGDLS, CDR2 YYNGEE. CDR3 DNA: TGTGCCAGCAGCCCCCCGGGAGGGCCAAACACCGGGGAGCTGTTTATT. This codes for CASSPPGGPNTGELFI.

The rearrangement uses TRBV20-1 and TRBJ1-1; the D is unclear. V was pared by 6 bases and J by 1 base, with 9 bases between. The CDR3 sequence is 12 residues long. Germline V gene sequence: CDR1 DFQATT, CDR2 SNEGSKA (reference sequence). The CDR3 spells CSARRANTEAFF. As DNA, the CDR3 is TGCAGTGCACGGAGGGCGAACACTGAAGCTTTCTTT.

This clonotype occurred many times. The chain has TRBV20-1 and TRBJ1-4, with D hard to call. Trimming removed 0 bases from V and 4 bases from J, with 12 bases in between. The CDR3 sequence is 15 residues long. The germline V gene has CDR1 DFQATT and CDR2 SNEGSKA (reference sequence). This CDR3 reads CSARDLMGINEKLFF. Written as DNA, the CDR3 is TGCAGTGCTAGAGATCTAATGGGTATTAATGAAAAACTGTTTTTT.

This clonotype was counted a few times. The junction departs from the called germline gene at one end, perhaps through a read error. CDR3 protein: CASRGDPASGDTIYF. CDR3 DNA sequence: TGTGCCAGCAGGGGGGACCCTGCCTCTGGAGACACCATATATTTT. The rearrangement uses TRBV7-9 and TRBJ1-3; tentative D call: TRBD1 (5 bases). The CDR3 consists of 15 residues. CDR1 is SEHNR, CDR2 FQNEAQ, per germline (reference sequence).

A word on this clonotype: The junction does not match germline at one end; this may be a read error. The chain employs TRBV29-1 and TRBJ2-1; D unresolved. Germline CDR1 is SQVTM and CDR2 is ANQGSEA. The CDR3 has 16 amino acids. This chain's CDR3 is CSVSRSESLSYNQQFF. CDR3 coding DNA: TGCAGCGTTTCAAGAAGCGAGTCCCTCTCCTACAATCAGCAGTTCTTC.

This clonotype has ten or more counts. The V gene is TRBV9, the J gene TRBJ1-5; TRBD1 is a possible D gene (5 bases). With 4 bases removed from V and 0 bases from J, the gap between germline ends came to 8 bases. The CDR3 is made up of 14 amino acids. Germline assignment: CDR1 SGDLS and CDR2 YYNGEE. DNA for the CDR3: TGTGCCAGCAGCCAGGGAGATAGCAATCAGCCCCAGCATTTT. Translation: CASSQGDSNQPQHF.

This clonotype was seen more than once but under ten times. The rearrangement joins TRBV6-1 to TRBJ2-2; D remains unclear. This CDR3 has 14 amino acids. V shed 6 bases and J shed 7 bases, with 15 bases lying between them. Germline-derived CDR1 and CDR2 are MNHNS and SASEGT. The CDR3 reads CASSPSYLSGELFF. CDR3 nucleotide sequence: TGTGCCAGCAGCCCTTCTTATCTAAGCGGGGAGCTGTTTTTT.

The chain combines TRBV29-1 with TRBJ2-1, with 8 bases lining up with TRBD2. Per germline, CDR1 SQVTM and CDR2 ANQGSEA. This CDR3 is 14 amino acids long. J lost 7 bases, V lost 6 bases, and 11 bases had no gene match. CDR3 in amino acids: CSVLSGAGENEQFF. CDR3 sequence (DNA): TGCAGCGTCCTTAGCGGGGCCGGTGAGAATGAGCAGTTCTTC.

This clonotype has only one observation. CDR3 sequence: CAWGTQGASQPQHF. For the CDR3, the DNA is TGTGCCTGGGGGACACAGGGGGCAAGTCAGCCCCAGCATTTT. V gene TRBV30 combines with J gene TRBJ1-5, with 9 bases identical to TRBD1. The germline gives CDR1 GTSNPN, CDR2 SVGIG (reference sequence). This CDR3 region has 14 residues. J lost 6 bases, V lost 5 bases, and 8 bases had no gene match. Full variable domain (outside the CDR3, taken from reference TRBV30 and TRBJ1-5): SQTIHQWPATLVQPVGSPLSLECTVEGTSNPNLYWYRQAAGRGLQLLFYSVGIGQISSEVPQNLSASRPQDRQFILSSKKLLLSDSGFYLCAWGTQGASQPQHFGDGTRLSIL.

The V and J genes are TRBV7-2 and TRBJ1-1; the match to TRBD1 covers 9 bases. In germline, CDR1 is SGHTA, CDR2 FQGNSA. CDR3 length: 12 residues. Unmatched junction bases numbered 8, after V lost 7 bases and J lost 11 bases. CDR3 sequence (DNA): TGTGCCAGCACCGGGACAGGGAAAATGGCTTTCTTT. Its translation: CASTGTGKMAFF.

This chain links TRBV7-6 with TRBJ1-4; D call uncertain. The CDR3 has 12 amino acids. The germline gives CDR1 SGHVS, CDR2 FNYEAQ. The germline V and J ends were trimmed by 3 bases and 3 bases, with 2 bases remaining between them. The CDR3 DNA follows: TGTGCCAGCAGCTTCGCTAATGAAAAACTGTTTTTT. Translating gives CASSFANEKLFF.

CDR3 sequence: CASSLSRPAAQETQYF. DNA of the CDR3: TGTGCCAGCAGTTTATCCCGTCCGGCAGCTCAAGAGACCCAGTACTTC. V is TRBV11-2 and J is TRBJ2-5; D not resolved. CDR1 is SGHAT, CDR2 FQNNGV, per germline. CDR3 length: 16 residues. V dropped 6 bases and J dropped 2 bases, with 19 bases sitting between them.

Notes on this clonotype: The conserved phenylalanine or tryptophan is not found at the CDR3 terminus, so this likely reflects a read error. The chain couples TRBV6-1 to TRBJ2-7; D not certain. In germline, CDR1 is MNHNS, CDR2 SASEGT. The V gene lost 5 bases and the J gene lost 3 bases, with 11 bases spanning the gap. CDR3 length: 13 residues. The CDR3 DNA sequence: TGTGCCAGCAGTATAAACTATGACTACGAGCAGTACCTC. Protein product: CASSINYDYEQYL.

The chain uses TRBV2 and TRBJ2-3; D tentatively reads TRBD1 or TRBD2 (6 bases each). Trimming cost V 6 bases and J 6 bases, with 16 bases left between them. The CDR3 spans 14 residues. Germline assignment: CDR1 SNHLY and CDR2 FYNNEI. DNA for the CDR3: TGTGCCAGCAGACTGAAGGGGGGACGGGATACGCAGTATTTT. Translated: CASRLKGGRDTQYF.

As regards this clonotype: A junction boundary mismatches the germline segment, possibly from a read error. The chain uses TRBV4-1 and TRBJ1-5; D might be TRBD1 (5 bases). The CDR3 runs to 15 residues. The germline gives CDR1 MGHRA, CDR2 YSYEKL. CDR3 DNA sequence: TGTGCCAGCAGCCAACATGACAGCTACAATCAGCCCCAGCATTTT. Amino acid sequence: CASSQHDSYNQPQHF.

V and J are TRBV24-1 and TRBJ2-1, with 9 bases aligning to TRBD1. CDR1 is KGHDR and CDR2 is SFDVKD in the germline V gene. The trim removed 0 bases at V and 6 bases at J, leaving 5 bases unmatched. The CDR3 is 16 residues long. The CDR3 region is CATSDLRDRVGNEQFF. The CDR3 bases are TGTGCCACCAGTGATTTGCGGGACAGGGTAGGCAATGAGCAGTTCTTC.

The DNA of the CDR3 is TGTGCCAGTGAGACAGCAAATTCACCCCTCCACTTT. This translates into CASETANSPLHF. The gene calls are TRBV5-5 and TRBJ1-6, with a possible D match to TRBD1 (5 bases). Germline V gene lookup returns CDR1 SGHKS and CDR2 YYEKEE (reference sequence). The CDR3 sequence is 12 residues long. The V and J ends lost 8 bases and 7 bases respectively, with 10 bases between them.

On this clonotype itself: Being one base from a much bigger clone, this may be a read error. The chain joins TRBV25-1 to TRBJ1-1; the D gene is possibly TRBD1 (5 bases). This CDR3 has 14 amino acids. Trimming cost V 6 bases and J 9 bases, with 20 bases left between them. Germline CDR1 and CDR2: MGHDK and SYGVNS. The CDR3 DNA follows: TGTGCCAGCAGGGAAGCGAGGAACCGGGGCCAAGCTTTCTTT. Amino acids: CASREARNRGQAFF.

This chain links TRBV19 with TRBJ2-2; maybe TRBD1 (5 bases). Germline lookup yields CDR1 LNHDA and CDR2 SQIVND (reference sequence). The germline V and J ends were trimmed by 4 bases and 6 bases, with 9 bases remaining between them. The length of the CDR3 is 13 residues. CDR3 amino acids: CASSTQGAGELFF. CDR3 coding DNA: TGTGCCAGTAGTACCCAGGGCGCCGGGGAGCTGTTTTTT.

This clonotype has more than one count but fewer than ten. This chain uses TRBV2 with TRBJ2-5; the match to TRBD1 covers 10 bases. Germline CDR1 is SNHLY and CDR2 is FYNNEI. The junction had 6 bases not matched to a gene; V was cut back by 10 bases and J by 4 bases. The CDR3 spans 13 residues. CDR3 nucleotide sequence: TGTGCCAACGCCCGGGACAGGGGAGAGACCCAGTACTTC. Its translation: CANARDRGETQYF.

This clonotype showed up many times. The chain has TRBV4-1 and TRBJ2-3, with no clear D. The CDR3 runs 15 residues. CDR1 is MGHRA, CDR2 YSYEKL, per germline. Trimming stripped 0 bases from V and 6 bases from J, with 13 bases between. The CDR3 spells CASSQEEVGSDTQYF. Here the CDR3 DNA reads TGCGCCAGCAGCCAAGAAGAGGTAGGGTCCGATACGCAGTATTTT.

V gene TRBV20-1 combines with J gene TRBJ2-7, with TRBD1 identical over 9 bases. The CDR3 is 14 amino acids. J gave up 3 bases and V 1 base, and 4 bases lay outside the gene matches. Germline CDR1 and CDR2: DFQATT and SNEGSKA (reference sequence). In DNA, the CDR3 is TGCAGTGCTAGAGTACAGGGGGCGAACTACGAGCAGTACTTC. It is translated as CSARVQGANYEQYF.

The chain is built from TRBV28 and TRBJ2-4, with 11 bases lining up with TRBD2. Per the germline V gene, CDR1 is MDHEN and CDR2 is SYDVKM. There are 18 residues in the CDR3. After removal of 6 bases from V and 4 bases from J, the junction contained 14 bases not matched to a gene. The CDR3 nucleotides read TGTGCCAGCAGCCCATTGCCGGGGACTAGCGGATCAAAAAACATTCAGTACTTC. Encoded protein: CASSPLPGTSGSKNIQYF.

This chain joins TRBV19 and TRBJ2-4, with D possibly TRBD1 on 5 matching bases. This CDR3 comprises 14 residues. V shed 5 bases and J shed 6 bases, with 14 bases lying between them. Germline V gives CDR1 LNHDA, CDR2 SQIVND (reference sequence). CDR3 nucleotide sequence: TGTGCCAGTAGTCACAGGCGAGGCGTAAACATTCAGTACTTC. It encodes CASSHRRGVNIQYF.

The V and J genes are TRBV20-1 and TRBJ2-5; 11 bases align to TRBD2. The trim removed 5 bases at V and 2 bases at J, leaving 1 base unmatched. Germline V lookup: CDR1 DFQATT, CDR2 SNEGSKA (reference sequence). This CDR3 is built from 13 residues. CDR3 amino acids: CSAPSGGQETQYF. Written as DNA, the CDR3 is TGCAGTGCTCCTAGCGGGGGGCAAGAGACCCAGTACTTC.

In its sample, this clonotype was seen many times. The chain combines TRBV20-1 with TRBJ2-7; TRBD2 might be the D (5 bases). The CDR3 covers 15 residues. The V end lost 1 base, the J end lost 7 bases, and 20 bases lay between the germline ends. Germline CDR1 is DFQATT and CDR2 is SNEGSKA (reference sequence). In DNA, the CDR3 is TGCAGTGCTAGAGGAGGCGGGCGCTCCTACGTGGAGCAGTACTTC. Amino acids: CSARGGGRSYVEQYF.